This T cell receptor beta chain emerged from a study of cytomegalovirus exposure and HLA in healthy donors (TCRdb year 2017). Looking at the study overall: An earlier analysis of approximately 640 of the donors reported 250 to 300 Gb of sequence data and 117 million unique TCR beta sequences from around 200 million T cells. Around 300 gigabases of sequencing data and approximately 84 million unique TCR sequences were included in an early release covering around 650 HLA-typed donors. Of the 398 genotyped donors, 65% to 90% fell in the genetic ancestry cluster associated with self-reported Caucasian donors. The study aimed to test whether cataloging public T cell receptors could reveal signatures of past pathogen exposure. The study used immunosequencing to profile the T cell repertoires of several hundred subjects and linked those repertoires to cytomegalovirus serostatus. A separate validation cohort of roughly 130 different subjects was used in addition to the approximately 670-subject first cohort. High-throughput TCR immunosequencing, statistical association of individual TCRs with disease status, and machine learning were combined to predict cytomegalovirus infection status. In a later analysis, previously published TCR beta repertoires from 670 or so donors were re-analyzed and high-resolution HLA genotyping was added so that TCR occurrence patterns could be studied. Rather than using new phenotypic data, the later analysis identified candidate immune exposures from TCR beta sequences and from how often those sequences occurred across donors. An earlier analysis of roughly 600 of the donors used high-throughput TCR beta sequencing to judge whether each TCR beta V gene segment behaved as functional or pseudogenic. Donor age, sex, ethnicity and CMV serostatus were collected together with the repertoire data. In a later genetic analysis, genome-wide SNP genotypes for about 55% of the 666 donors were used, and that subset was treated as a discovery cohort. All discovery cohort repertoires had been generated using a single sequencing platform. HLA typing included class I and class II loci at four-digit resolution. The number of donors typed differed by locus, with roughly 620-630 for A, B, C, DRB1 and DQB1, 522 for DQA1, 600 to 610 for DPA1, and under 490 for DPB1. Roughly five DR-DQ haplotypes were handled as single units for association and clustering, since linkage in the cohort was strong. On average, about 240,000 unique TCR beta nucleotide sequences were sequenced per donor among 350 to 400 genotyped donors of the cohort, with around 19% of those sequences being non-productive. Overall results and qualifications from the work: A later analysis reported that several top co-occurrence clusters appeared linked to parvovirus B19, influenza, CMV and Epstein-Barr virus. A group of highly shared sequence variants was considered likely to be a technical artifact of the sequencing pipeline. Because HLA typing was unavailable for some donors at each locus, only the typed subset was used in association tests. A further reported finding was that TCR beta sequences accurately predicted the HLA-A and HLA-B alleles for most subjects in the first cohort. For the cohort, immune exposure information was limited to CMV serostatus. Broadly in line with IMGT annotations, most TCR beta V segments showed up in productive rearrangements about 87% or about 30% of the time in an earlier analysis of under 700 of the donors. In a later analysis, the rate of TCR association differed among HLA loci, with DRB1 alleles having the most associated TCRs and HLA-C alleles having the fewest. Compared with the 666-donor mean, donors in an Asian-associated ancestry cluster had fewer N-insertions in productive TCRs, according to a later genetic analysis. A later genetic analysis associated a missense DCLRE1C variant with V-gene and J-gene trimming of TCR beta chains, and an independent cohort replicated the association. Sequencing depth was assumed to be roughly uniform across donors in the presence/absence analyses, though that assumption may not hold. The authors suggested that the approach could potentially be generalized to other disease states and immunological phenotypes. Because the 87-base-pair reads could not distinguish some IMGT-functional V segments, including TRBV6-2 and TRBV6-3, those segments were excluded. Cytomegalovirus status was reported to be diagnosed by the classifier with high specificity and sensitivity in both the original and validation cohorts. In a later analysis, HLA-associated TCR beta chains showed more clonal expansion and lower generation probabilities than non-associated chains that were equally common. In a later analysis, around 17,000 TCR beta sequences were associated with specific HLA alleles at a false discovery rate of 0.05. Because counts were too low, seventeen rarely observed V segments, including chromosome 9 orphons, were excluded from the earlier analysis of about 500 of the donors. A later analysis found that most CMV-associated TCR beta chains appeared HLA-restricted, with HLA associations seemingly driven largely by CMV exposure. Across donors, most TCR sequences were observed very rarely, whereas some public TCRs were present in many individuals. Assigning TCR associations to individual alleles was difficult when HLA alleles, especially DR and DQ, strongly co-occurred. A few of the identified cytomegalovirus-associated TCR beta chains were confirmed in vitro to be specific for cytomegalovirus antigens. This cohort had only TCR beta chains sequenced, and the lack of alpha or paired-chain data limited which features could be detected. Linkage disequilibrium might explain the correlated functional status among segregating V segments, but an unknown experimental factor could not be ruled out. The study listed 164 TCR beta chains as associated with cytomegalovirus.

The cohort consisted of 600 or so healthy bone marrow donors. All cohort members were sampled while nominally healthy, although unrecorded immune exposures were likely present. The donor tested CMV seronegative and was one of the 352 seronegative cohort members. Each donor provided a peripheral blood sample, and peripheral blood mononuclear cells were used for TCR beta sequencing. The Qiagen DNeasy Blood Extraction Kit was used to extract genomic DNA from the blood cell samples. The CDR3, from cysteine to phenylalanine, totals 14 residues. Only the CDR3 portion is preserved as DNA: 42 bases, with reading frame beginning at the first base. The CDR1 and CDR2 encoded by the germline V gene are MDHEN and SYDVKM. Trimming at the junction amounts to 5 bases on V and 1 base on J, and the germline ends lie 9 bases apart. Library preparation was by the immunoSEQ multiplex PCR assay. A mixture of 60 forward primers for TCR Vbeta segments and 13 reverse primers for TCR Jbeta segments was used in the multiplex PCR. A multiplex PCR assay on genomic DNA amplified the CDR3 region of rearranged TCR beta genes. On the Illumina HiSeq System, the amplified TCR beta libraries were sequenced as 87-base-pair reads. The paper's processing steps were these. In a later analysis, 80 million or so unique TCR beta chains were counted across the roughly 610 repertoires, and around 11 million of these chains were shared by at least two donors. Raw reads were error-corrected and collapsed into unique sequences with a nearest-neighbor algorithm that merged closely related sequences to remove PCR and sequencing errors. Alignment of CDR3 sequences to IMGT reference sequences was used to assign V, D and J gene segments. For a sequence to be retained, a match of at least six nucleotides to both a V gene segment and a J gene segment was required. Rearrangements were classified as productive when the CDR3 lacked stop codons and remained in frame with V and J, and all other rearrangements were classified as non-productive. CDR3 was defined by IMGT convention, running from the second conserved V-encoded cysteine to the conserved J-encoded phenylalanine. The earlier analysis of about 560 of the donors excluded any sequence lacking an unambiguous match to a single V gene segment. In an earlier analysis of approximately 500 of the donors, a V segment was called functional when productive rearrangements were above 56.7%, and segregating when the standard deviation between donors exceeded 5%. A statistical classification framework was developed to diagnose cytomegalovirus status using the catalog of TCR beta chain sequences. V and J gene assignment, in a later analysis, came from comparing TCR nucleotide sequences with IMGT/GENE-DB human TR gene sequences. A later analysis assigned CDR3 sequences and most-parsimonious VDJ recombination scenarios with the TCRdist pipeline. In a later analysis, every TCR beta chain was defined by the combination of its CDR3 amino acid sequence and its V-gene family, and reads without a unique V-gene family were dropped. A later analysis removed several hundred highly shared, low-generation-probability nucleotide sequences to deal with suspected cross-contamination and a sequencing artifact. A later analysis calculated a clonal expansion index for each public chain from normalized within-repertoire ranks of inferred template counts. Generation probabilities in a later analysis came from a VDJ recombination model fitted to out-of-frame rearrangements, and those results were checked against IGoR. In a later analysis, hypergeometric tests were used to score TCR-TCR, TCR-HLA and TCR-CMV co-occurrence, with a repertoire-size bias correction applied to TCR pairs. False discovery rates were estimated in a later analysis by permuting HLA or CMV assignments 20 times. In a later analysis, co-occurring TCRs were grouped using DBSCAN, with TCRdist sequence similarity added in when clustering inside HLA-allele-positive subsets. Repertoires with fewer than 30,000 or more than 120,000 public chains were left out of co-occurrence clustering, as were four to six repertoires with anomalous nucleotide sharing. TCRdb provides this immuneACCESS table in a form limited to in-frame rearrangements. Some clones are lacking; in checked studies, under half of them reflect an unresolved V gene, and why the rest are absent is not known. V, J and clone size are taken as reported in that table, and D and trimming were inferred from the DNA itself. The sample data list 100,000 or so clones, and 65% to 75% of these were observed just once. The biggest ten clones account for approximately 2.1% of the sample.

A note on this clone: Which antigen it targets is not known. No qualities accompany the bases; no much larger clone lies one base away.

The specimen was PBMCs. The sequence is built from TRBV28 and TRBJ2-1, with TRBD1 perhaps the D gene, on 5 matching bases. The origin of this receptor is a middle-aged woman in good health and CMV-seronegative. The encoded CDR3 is CASSGAGSYNEQFF. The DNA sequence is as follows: TGTGCCAGCAGTGGTGCAGGGTCCTACAATGAGCAGTTCTTC. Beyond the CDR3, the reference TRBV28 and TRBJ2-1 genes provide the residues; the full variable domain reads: DVKVTQSSRYLVKRTGEKVFLECVQDMDHENMFWYRQDPGLGLRLIYFSYDVKMKEKGDIPEGYSVSREKKERFSLILESASTNQTSMYLCASSGAGSYNEQFFGPGTRLTVL.